These 11 T cell receptor beta chains were all obtained from the same sample, sequenced in a study of beta chain features in type 1 diabetes (dated by TCRdb to the late 2010s). Library method: the immunoSEQ multiplex PCR assay. The entire isolated RNA was reverse transcribed using the High Capacity cDNA Reverse Transcription Kit, and thus expressed TCRB transcripts were sequenced. The immuneACCESS repertoire file appears here via TCRdb, limited to in-frame rearrangements. These files lack a portion of the clones; in checked studies, under half of the deficit traces to unresolved V genes, and the cause of the others is not known. In this sample the table shows over 350,000 clones, less than 15% of which occur a single time. The top ten clones comprise approximately 0.02% of the sample. The specimen was naive CD4+ T cells from blood. The cell subset or site label of this sample denotes: true naive CD4+ T cells. Receptors were obtained from a young woman in good health.

Details on this clone: Other DNA variants within this sample encode the same CDR3. The chain recombines TRBV5-1 with TRBJ2-7; D ambiguous. The CDR3 loop spans 12 amino acids. The V gene's germline CDR1 is SGHRS and CDR2 YFSETQ. The ends were cut back, 4 bases at V and 3 bases at J, with 8 bases in the middle. In nucleotides, the CDR3 is TGCGCCAGCAGCCTGGACGGCTACGAGCAGTACTTC. This gives the protein CASSLDGYEQYF.

The V call is TRBV7-2, the J call TRBJ2-5; no firm D call. The length of the CDR3 is 16 residues. CDR1 is SGHTA and CDR2 is FQGNSA in the germline V gene. Trimming left V 6 bases short and J 5 bases short, with 22 bases between. The CDR3 spells CASRINQHPRLETQYF. DNA of the CDR3: TGTGCCAGCAGGATCAACCAACACCCCCGTTTGGAGACCCAGTACTTC.

This sequence joins TRBV9 and TRBJ2-1; the D is unclear. The CDR3 has 14 amino acids. The V gene's germline CDR1 is SGDLS and CDR2 YYNGEE. V shed 0 bases and J shed 9 bases, with 13 bases lying between them. The CDR3 spells CASSVAYYKPEQFF. DNA of the CDR3: TGTGCCAGCAGCGTAGCTTACTACAAGCCTGAGCAGTTCTTC.

This clone was recorded a few times. The chain is built from TRBV4-3 and TRBJ1-2; D uncertain. The germline gives CDR1 LGHNA, CDR2 YSLEER. Trimming took off 0 bases at V and 0 bases at J, with 5 bases between the two ends. This CDR3 has 14 amino acids. This CDR3 reads CASSQDTANYGYTF. The CDR3 region has the DNA TGCGCCAGCAGCCAAGATACAGCTAACTATGGCTACACCTTC.

This clone showed up just a few times. The chain has TRBV6-1 and TRBJ1-5; tentative D call: TRBD1 (6 bases). The V and J ends lost 2 bases and 6 bases respectively, with 8 bases between them. This CDR3 is 13 amino acids long. The germline V gene has CDR1 MNHNS and CDR2 SASEGT. The CDR3 region has the DNA TGTGCCAGCAGTGAAAGGGGGAGTCAGCCCCAGCATTTT. It translates to CASSERGSQPQHF.

The genes are TRBV30 and TRBJ2-3; TRBD2 matches 13 bases. V shed 8 bases, J shed 0 bases, and the junction held 11 bases outside the gene matches. Germline loops: CDR1 GTSNPN, CDR2 SVGIG (reference sequence). The CDR3 has 17 amino acids. The CDR3 reads CAASSGLAGSSTDTQYF. The CDR3 DNA sequence: TGTGCCGCAAGCTCGGGACTAGCGGGATCTAGCACAGATACGCAGTATTTT.

The V and J genes are TRBV6-5 and TRBJ2-1; 10 nucleotides align to TRBD1. Trimming at V came to 6 bases and at J to 4 bases, leaving 6 bases not matched to a gene. CDR1 MNHEY and CDR2 SVGAGI come from the germline V gene. The CDR3 is 15 amino acids. Here the CDR3 DNA reads TGTGCCAGCAGCTCAGACAGGGGGCGGTACAATGAGCAGTTCTTC. It translates to CASSSDRGRYNEQFF.

This sequence joins TRBV14 and TRBJ2-7; D is undetermined. The CDR3 runs to 13 residues. Germline CDR1 is SGHDN and CDR2 is FVKESK. V lost 1 base, J lost 6 bases, and 10 bases lay in between. The CDR3 region has the DNA TGTGCCAGCAGCCAAGTAGCCACTCGCGAGCAGTACTTC. As protein: CASSQVATREQYF.

The chain has TRBV30 and TRBJ1-5, with D perhaps matching TRBD1 (6 bases). Germline V gene lookup returns CDR1 GTSNPN and CDR2 SVGIG (reference sequence). Trimming removed 5 bases at V and 4 bases at J, with 12 bases between. The CDR3 totals 13 residues. The CDR3 sequence: CAWGRTANQPQHF. CDR3 bases: TGTGCCTGGGGTCGGACAGCTAATCAGCCCCAGCATTTT.

This clone was detected a few times. CDR3 in amino acids: CAWSVGAGGSQPQHF. The CDR3 region has the DNA TGTGCCTGGAGTGTCGGGGCAGGGGGCAGTCAGCCCCAGCATTTT. The chain recombines TRBV30 with TRBJ1-5; TRBD1 matches at 8 bases. Germline loops: CDR1 GTSNPN, CDR2 SVGIG (reference sequence). This CDR3 region has 15 residues. The ends lost 0 bases at V and 6 bases at J; junction bases unmatched: 7.

The chain uses TRBV9 and TRBJ1-1; 7 bases align to TRBD1. The junction had 5 bases not matched to a gene; V was cut back by 0 bases and J by 6 bases. Germline CDR1 reads SGDLS; CDR2 reads YYNGEE. The length of the CDR3 is 14 residues. CDR3 bases: TGTGCCAGCAGCGTAGTAACAGGGGACCCTGAAGCTTTCTTT. This gives the protein CASSVVTGDPEAFF.